This TCR beta chain is drawn from a study of cytomegalovirus exposure and HLA in healthy donors. Study results and caveats: A later analysis found that most CMV-associated TCR beta chains appeared HLA-restricted. With high specificity and sensitivity, the classifier reportedly diagnosed cytomegalovirus status. Researchers counted around 150 TCR beta chains as cytomegalovirus-associated.

The study ran its PCR with 60 Vbeta and 13 Jbeta primers. TCRdb's copy holds only in-frame clones and misses some; the assay was immunoSEQ multiplex PCR. The sample shows some 160,000 clones, approximately 80% of them seen only once. A note on this clone: Its antigen is not identified.

The sample consisted of PBMCs. The receptor was derived from a woman aged 18-29 years in good health and CMV-seronegative.

The chain's CDR3 is CASSLTGTGAYGYTF. CDR3 bases: TGTGCCAGCAGTTTAACCGGGACAGGGGCCTATGGCTACACCTTC. This chain links TRBV6-1 with TRBJ1-2; 10 nucleotides align to TRBD1. The V gene end was trimmed by 5 bases and the J gene end by 4 bases; junction bases not matched to a gene: 7. The CDR3 is 15 amino acids. The V gene's germline CDR1 is MNHNS and CDR2 SASEGT.